This T cell receptor (beta chain) was identified in a study of T cells after yellow fever vaccination. As regards this clonotype: Its antigen is unknown.

CDR3 length: 15 residues. Looked up from germline, CDR1 is LNHDA and CDR2 is SQIVND (reference sequence). V was clipped by 6 bases and J by 3 bases; unmatched bases: 5. General observations from the study: The booster saw the reappearance of most primary-vaccination clones (around 96% CD4, roughly 90% CD8). The CD4 compartment and the CD8 compartment contained a small share of clonotypes in common.

Template-switching 5'RACE yielded the TCR cDNA; a universal primer site and UMIs were added in the process. Each CDR3 protein is one row after TCRdb ran MiXCR on the 5' RACE reads. The table shows around 160,000 distinct CDR3 sequences, with 6.5% to 8.5% occurring only once. This TCR came from a man younger than 30 who received the YFV17D yellow fever vaccine. This sample comprised CD4+ T cells sorted from PBMCs, obtained 5 days after the first yellow fever vaccination. This chain uses TRBV19 with TRBJ2-6; 7 bases line up with TRBD1. The CDR3 spells CASSEQGFGANVLTF. The CDR3 DNA sequence: TGTGCCAGTAGCGAACAGGGGTTTGGGGCCAACGTCCTGACTTTC. Supplemented by reference TRBV19 and TRBJ2-6, the full variable domain reads DGGITQSPKYLFRKEGQNVTLSCEQNLNHDAMYWYRQDPGQGLRLIYYSQIVNDFQKGDIAEGYSVSREKKESFPLTVTSAQKNPTAFYLCASSEQGFGANVLTFGAGSRLTVL.